The 18 T cell receptor beta chains presented below share a single source sample, sequenced in a study of regulatory T cells in long-lasting Graves disease. Investigators prepared the TCR beta libraries by applying iRepertoire HTBI primers and Arm-PCR of CDR3 regions. MiXCR, run by TCRdb on the multiplex PCR reads, gives a single entry per CDR3 protein. The profile shows 200,000 to 250,000 distinct CDR3 sequences, around 17% of them singletons. Time point indicated: newly diagnosed GD, antithyroid drugs for less than 3 months. From RNA extracted from PBMCs, the TCR library was made. The source material was peripheral blood mononuclear cells (PBMCs), sampled at new diagnosis, from a patient treated with antithyroid drugs. Receptors were obtained from a female donor with Graves disease.

This clonotype was found many times. The chain employs TRBV3-1 and TRBJ1-5; 10 bases are shared with TRBD1. Germline CDR1 is LGHDT and CDR2 is YNNKEL (reference sequence). V gave up 8 bases and J gave up 6 bases; unmatched junction bases: 7. The CDR3 has 14 residues. The DNA for the CDR3 is TGTGCCAGCGGACAGGGGGGAGCAAGTCAGCCCCAGCATTTT. This codes for CASGQGGASQPQHF.

Details on this clonotype: A far bigger clonotype differs at one base, so this is likely a read error. This rearrangement joins TRBV2 to TRBJ2-2, with D possibly matching TRBD1 (5 bases). Germline V lookup: CDR1 SNHLY, CDR2 FYNNEI. The V and J ends lost 5 bases and 6 bases respectively, with 7 bases between them. This CDR3 region has 12 residues. The chain's CDR3 is CASSTGAGELFF. The CDR3 DNA reads as TGTGCCAGCAGTACAGGCGCCGGGGAGCTGTTTTTT.

This clonotype has a handful of counts. CDR3 coding DNA: TGTGCCAGCAGCTTATCGGGACAGGGTCCGACTAACTATGGCTACACCTTC. It encodes CASSLSGQGPTNYGYTF. The chain joins TRBV7-2 to TRBJ1-2, with 9 bases fitting TRBD1. After removal of 2 bases from V and 0 bases from J, the junction contained 7 bases not matched to a gene. This CDR3 comprises 17 residues. Germline CDR1 SGHTA, CDR2 FQGNSA.

This clonotype was observed many times. CDR3 region: CATSERRDTETQYF. CDR3 coding DNA: TGTGCCACCAGTGAGCGCCGGGACACGGAGACCCAGTACTTC. The rearrangement joins TRBV24-1 to TRBJ2-1; the D gene is possibly TRBD1 (6 bases). The J call is doubtful: the DNA matches TRBJ2-5 better. Looked up from germline, CDR1 is KGHDR and CDR2 is SFDVKD. The CDR3 contains 14 residues.

V is TRBV7-9 and J is TRBJ2-1; D tentatively reads TRBD1 or TRBD2 (5 bases each). Germline V gene data show CDR1 as SEHNR and CDR2 as FQNEAQ (reference sequence). The V end lost 2 bases, the J end lost 0 bases, and 14 bases lay between the germline ends. This CDR3 is 17 amino acids long. CDR3 DNA sequence: TGTGCCAGCAGCTTAAACCCGGGACCTTTCTCCTACAATGAGCAGTTCTTC. Residues: CASSLNPGPFSYNEQFF. The variable domain in full, with the rest retrieved from reference TRBV7-9 and TRBJ2-1, is DTGVSQNPRHKITKRGQNVTFRCDPISEHNRLYWYRQTLGQGPEFLTYFQNEAQLEKSRLLSDRFSAERPKGSFSTLEIQRTEQGDSAMYLCASSLNPGPFSYNEQFFGPGTRLTVL.

This clonotype was seen many times. The chain employs TRBV20-1 and TRBJ1-1, with TRBD1 identical over 7 bases. The length of the CDR3 is 14 residues. V was clipped by 3 bases and J by 3 bases; unmatched bases: 7. Germline lookup yields CDR1 DFQATT and CDR2 SNEGSKA (reference sequence). The CDR3 bases are TGCAGTGCTAGGGCAGGGGGGTTGGACACTGAAGCTTTCTTT. Protein sequence: CSARAGGLDTEAFF.

The table lists this clonotype with a few counts. The chain combines TRBV20-1 with TRBJ2-1; 11 bases match TRBD2. The CDR3 runs 15 residues. Germline CDR1 reads DFQATT; CDR2 reads SNEGSKA (reference sequence). V trimming: 1 base; J trimming: 12 bases; junction bases outside the gene matches: 11. The CDR3 sequence: CSARVVAGGPGLQFF. In nucleotides, the CDR3 is TGCAGTGCTAGAGTAGTAGCGGGAGGGCCCGGGCTGCAGTTCTTC.

This clonotype was found many times. The chain couples TRBV7-8 to TRBJ2-1; 7 nucleotides line up with TRBD2. The CDR3 sequence is 14 residues long. Looked up from germline, CDR1 is SGHVS and CDR2 is FQNEAQ. The J segment lost 4 bases and the V segment lost 4 bases, leaving 4 bases of the junction unmatched. The CDR3 DNA reads TGTGCCAGCAGCTCCTATAGCGGGTACAATGAGCAGTTCTTC. Translating gives CASSSYSGYNEQFF.

As to this clonotype: This may arise from a read error, as a much more abundant clone is one base away. The chain recombines TRBV20-1 with TRBJ2-7, with TRBD2 identical over 8 bases. Germline CDR1 and CDR2: DFQATT and SNEGSKA (reference sequence). The CDR3 totals 13 residues. The CDR3 DNA reads as TGCAGTGCTAGTCCTAGCGGGTCCTACGAGCAGAACTTC. Its translation is CSASPSGSYEQNF.

A remark on this clonotype: The junction and the germline gene differ at one end; a read error may be behind it. The rearrangement joins TRBV11-2 to TRBJ2-5; the match to TRBD2 covers 12 bases. The CDR3 sequence is 18 residues long. The germline gives CDR1 SGHAT, CDR2 FQNNGV. CDR3 in DNA: TGTGCCAGCAGCCTTTTAGGACTAGCGGGGAAGTTCCAAGAGACCCAGTATTTC. Encoded protein: CASSLLGLAGKFQETQYF.

This clonotype was counted many times. The chain combines TRBV20-1 with TRBJ1-6; TRBD1 matches 8 bases. V was pared by 5 bases and J by 10 bases, with 10 bases of the junction left unmatched. This CDR3 has 14 residues. Looked up from germline, CDR1 is DFQATT and CDR2 is SNEGSKA (reference sequence). CDR3 amino acids: CSAPETGGGSPLHF. The CDR3 DNA reads TGCAGTGCTCCGGAAACAGGGGGGGGATCACCCCTCCACTTT.

The table lists this clonotype with many counts. The CDR3 is CASLGTSELKSSSGTQYF. The DNA of the CDR3 is TGTGCCAGCCTCGGGACTAGCGAGCTAAAATCGTCCTCCGGTACGCAGTATTTT. The J gene is TRBJ2-3, the V gene TRBV18; 10 positions match TRBD2. The CDR3 sequence is 18 residues long. With V trimmed by 8 bases and J by 8 bases, 22 bases remained unmatched. Germline-derived CDR1 and CDR2 are KGHSH and LQKENI.

This clonotype was detected many times. The genes are TRBV28 and TRBJ2-1; 10 positions match TRBD2. With V trimmed by 6 bases and J by 15 bases, 11 bases remained unmatched. The CDR3 has 13 amino acids. Germline CDR1 MDHEN, CDR2 SYDVKM. CDR3 region: CASSTPTSGIGFF. The CDR3 bases are TGTGCCAGCAGCACCCCTACTAGCGGGATTGGGTTCTTC.

This clonotype was seen a handful of times. The rearrangement joins TRBV6-1 to TRBJ2-1; D possibly corresponds to TRBD2 (6 bases). The CDR3 runs 17 residues. Germline lookup yields CDR1 MNHNS and CDR2 SASEGT. V gave up 4 bases and J gave up 9 bases, with 25 bases separating them. The CDR3 sequence is CASSAWVAAGLRGEQFF. As DNA, the CDR3 is TGTGCCAGCAGTGCATGGGTAGCGGCCGGGCTTAGAGGTGAGCAGTTCTTC.

This clonotype was seen repeatedly, ten times or more. This chain links TRBV14 with TRBJ2-3; 9 bases agree with TRBD2. This CDR3 spans 18 amino acids. CDR1 and CDR2 from the germline V gene are SGHDN and FVKESK. The trim removed 0 bases at V and 2 bases at J, leaving 9 bases unmatched. The CDR3 nucleotides read TGTGCCAGCAGCCAAGAAGTTGCGCGGGGGGGGATCACAGATACGCAGTATTTT. Translating gives CASSQEVARGGITDTQYF.

This chain uses TRBV20-1 with TRBJ2-3; possible D gene TRBD2, 6 bases. Germline V lookup: CDR1 DFQATT, CDR2 SNEGSKA (reference sequence). This CDR3 spans 12 amino acids. The CDR3: CKASEGTDTQYF. The CDR3 nucleotides are TGCAAGGCTAGCGAAGGCACAGATACGCAGTATTTT.

Many counts were recorded for this clonotype. The chain is built from TRBV20-1 and TRBJ1-4, with D unresolved. Trimming removed 1 base from V and 8 bases from J, with 11 bases in between. This CDR3 spans 13 amino acids. The germline V gene encodes CDR1 DFQATT and CDR2 SNEGSKA (reference sequence). In nucleotides, the CDR3 is TGCAGTGCTAGAGCGACGACGGGGGAAAAACTGTTTTTT. Protein product: CSARATTGEKLFF.

A note on this clonotype: At one boundary the junction diverges from the germline segment, which might be a read error. The rearrangement joins TRBV7-9 to TRBJ2-7; no clear D gene. CDR3 length: 12 residues. Germline-derived CDR1 and CDR2 are SEHNR and FQNEAQ (reference sequence). This CDR3 is CTSSLSGYEQYF. The CDR3 DNA sequence: TGTACCAGCAGCTTAAGTGGCTACGAGCAGTACTTC. Based on the CDR3 plus reference TRBV7-9 and TRBJ2-7, the full variable domain is DTGVSQNPRHKITKRGQNVTFRCDPISEHNRLYWYRQTLGQGPEFLTYFQNEAQLEKSRLLSDRFSAERPKGSFSTLEIQRTEQGDSAMYLCTSSLSGYEQYFGPGTRLTVT.